The 20 T cell receptor beta chains below all came from one sample that was sequenced in a study of beta chain features in type 1 diabetes (dated by TCRdb to the late 2010s). Library preparation used the immunoSEQ multiplex PCR assay. The entire amount of isolated RNA was reverse transcribed using the High Capacity cDNA Reverse Transcription Kit, so the sequenced TCRB transcripts were expressed ones. TCRdb obtained this table from immuneACCESS and retained in-frame rearrangements with V and J assigned. These tables miss some clones; where compared with another copy, unresolved V genes account for less than half of the shortfall, and the remainder is unexplained. The sample table shows some 410,000 clones, and about 15% are seen once. The biggest ten clones account for approximately 0.035% of the sample. Sequencing used naive CD4+ T cells from blood. In the paper's terms, the cell subset or site label means: true naive CD4+ T cells. The receptors derive from a man aged 30 to 45 in good health.

J is TRBJ2-7 and V is TRBV6-1, with 8 bases fitting TRBD1. The CDR3 runs 12 residues. CDR1 and CDR2 (germline): MNHNS, SASEGT. The V gene end was trimmed by 7 bases and the J gene end by 4 bases; junction bases not matched to a gene: 3. The CDR3 region has the DNA TGTGCCAGCACCGGGACAGGATACGAGCAGTACGTC. Translating it yields CASTGTGYEQYV.

This clone was observed a handful of times. This CDR3 is CASSLSGAYGNTIYF. CDR3 sequence (DNA): TGTGCCAGCAGCTTATCTGGTGCATATGGAAACACCATATATTTT. This chain connects TRBV11-2 to TRBJ1-3; no firm D call. Germline loops: CDR1 SGHAT, CDR2 FQNNGV. This CDR3 comprises 15 residues. V lost 2 bases, J lost 3 bases, and 11 bases lay in between. Together with reference TRBV11-2 and TRBJ1-3, the CDR3 gives the full variable domain: EAGVAQSPRYKIIEKRQSVAFWCNPISGHATLYWYQQILGQGPKLLIQFQNNGVVDDSQLPKDRFSAERLKGVDSTLKIQPAKLEDSAVYLCASSLSGAYGNTIYFGEGSWLTVV.

A few counts support this clone. J is TRBJ2-1 and V is TRBV2, with a possible D match to TRBD2 (5 bases). The CDR3 totals 14 residues. Trimming took 4 bases from V and 3 from J, leaving 10 bases between them. Germline CDR1 reads SNHLY; CDR2 reads FYNNEI. In nucleotides, the CDR3 is TGTGCCAGCAGTGTTTTTAGCGACTACAATGAGCAGTTCTTC. Protein product: CASSVFSDYNEQFF.

The chain combines TRBV30 with TRBJ1-2; no clear D gene. V lost 3 bases and J lost 4, with 6 bases in between. This CDR3 comprises 11 residues. The germline CDR1 and CDR2 sequences are GTSNPN and SVGIG (reference sequence). The CDR3 region has the DNA TGTGCCTGGAGATCGGGCTATGGCTACACCTTC. Translation: CAWRSGYGYTF.

This chain uses TRBV30 with TRBJ2-2, with 7 nucleotides matching TRBD2. The CDR3 has 15 amino acids. Germline values: CDR1 GTSNPN, CDR2 SVGIG (reference sequence). V shed 2 bases, J shed 4 bases, and the junction held 7 bases outside the gene matches. CDR3 loop: CAWSPRLAGTGELFF. CDR3 bases: TGTGCCTGGAGTCCCCGACTAGCAGGCACCGGGGAGCTGTTTTTT. The full variable domain, rest sourced from reference TRBV30 and TRBJ2-2, is SQTIHQWPATLVQPVGSPLSLECTVEGTSNPNLYWYRQAAGRGLQLLFYSVGIGQISSEVPQNLSASRPQDRQFILSSKKLLLSDSGFYLCAWSPRLAGTGELFFGEGSRLTVL.

This clone has only a few counts. This sequence joins TRBV6-5 and TRBJ2-3; 7 bases match TRBD2. Germline V CDR1 and CDR2: MNHEY, SVGAGI. Trimming removed 5 bases from V and 1 base from J; junction bases left unmatched: 3. This CDR3 is built from 14 residues. CDR3 region: CASSPLAGTDTQYF. The CDR3 DNA sequence: TGTGCCAGCAGTCCGCTAGCGGGCACAGATACGCAGTATTTT.

A few counts support this clone. This sequence joins TRBV29-1 and TRBJ1-2; TRBD1 matches at 10 bases. Looked up from germline, CDR1 is SQVTM and CDR2 is ANQGSEA. Germline trimming cut 5 bases from V and 4 bases from J; bases unmatched to any gene: 16. The CDR3 runs to 17 residues. This CDR3 reads CSVPGQGVLQNAYGYTF. CDR3 nucleotides: TGCAGCGTTCCCGGACAGGGGGTCCTCCAGAACGCCTATGGCTACACCTTC.

This chain uses TRBV10-3 with TRBJ1-2; 7 bases match TRBD1. The CDR3 consists of 14 residues. V dropped 3 bases and J dropped 6; count of bases not matched to a gene: 7. Germline lookup yields CDR1 ENHRY and CDR2 SYGVKD. CDR3 in amino acids: CAISDAIGTDGYTF. CDR3 DNA: TGTGCCATCAGTGACGCGATAGGGACAGATGGCTACACCTTC.

The chain employs TRBV30 and TRBJ2-5; TRBD2 matches at 9 bases. Germline CDR1 and CDR2: GTSNPN and SVGIG (reference sequence). Trimming cost V 5 bases and J 6 bases; bases outside gene matches: 4. This CDR3 is built from 12 residues. The CDR3 sequence: CAWGLALKTQYF. The DNA of the CDR3 is TGTGCCTGGGGACTAGCGTTGAAGACCCAGTACTTC.

This clone was detected only a few times. As DNA, the CDR3 is TGTGCCAGCAAACAGGGTCGGACGGACACTGAAGCTTTCTTT. This sequence encodes CASKQGRTDTEAFF. The chain has TRBV2 and TRBJ1-1; weak D call: TRBD1 (6 bases). Germline V gene data show CDR1 as SNHLY and CDR2 as FYNNEI. The ends were cut back, 7 bases at V and 3 bases at J, with 15 bases in the middle. This CDR3 region has 14 residues.

The V and J genes are TRBV7-9 and TRBJ2-7; 7 bases fit TRBD1. CDR1 SEHNR and CDR2 FQNEAQ come from the germline V gene (reference sequence). V trimming: 5 bases; J trimming: 7 bases; junction bases outside the gene matches: 11. This CDR3 has 14 residues. CDR3 protein: CASSNYRTGAEQYF. CDR3 nucleotide sequence: TGTGCCAGCAGCAACTACAGGACAGGTGCAGAGCAGTACTTC.

This chain uses TRBV2 with TRBJ1-1, with no clear D. The CDR3 sequence is 12 residues long. Germline CDR1 and CDR2: SNHLY and FYNNEI. V was pared by 0 bases and J by 6 bases, with 5 bases between. DNA of the CDR3: TGTGCCAGCAGTGAAGCTTGGCCTGAAGCTTTCTTT. Translation: CASSEAWPEAFF.

The rearrangement joins TRBV6-6 to TRBJ2-5, with 10 nucleotides matching TRBD2. With 7 bases clipped from V and 4 bases from J, the junction kept 12 bases outside the gene matches. The CDR3 sequence is 16 residues long. Germline assignment: CDR1 MNHNY and CDR2 SVGAGI (reference sequence). The DNA of the CDR3 is TGTGCCAGCACCCATAGGGCTAGCGGGAGAGGAGAGACCCAGTACTTC. As protein: CASTHRASGRGETQYF.

The chain carries TRBV5-1 and TRBJ2-3; 13 positions agree with TRBD2. The CDR3 has 16 amino acids. Trimming removed 4 bases from V and 1 base from J; junction bases left unmatched: 3. In germline, CDR1 is SGHRS, CDR2 YFSETQ. CDR3 protein: CASSAGTSGGTDTQYF. In nucleotides, the CDR3 is TGCGCCAGCAGCGCCGGGACTAGCGGGGGCACAGATACGCAGTATTTT.

V is TRBV25-1 and J is TRBJ1-5; no reliable D call. Germline CDR1 reads MGHDK; CDR2 reads SYGVNS. The V and J ends lost 3 bases and 0 bases respectively, with 6 bases between them. The CDR3 is 14 amino acids. The CDR3: CASSDQNSNQPQHF. The CDR3 nucleotides read TGTGCCAGCAGTGATCAAAATAGCAATCAGCCCCAGCATTTT.

This clone was counted between two and nine times. This chain uses TRBV7-9 with TRBJ2-5, with D perhaps matching TRBD1 (6 bases). This CDR3 spans 15 amino acids. Trimming stripped 1 base from V and 5 bases from J, with 14 bases between. Germline-derived CDR1 and CDR2 are SEHNR and FQNEAQ (reference sequence). CDR3 protein: CASSLGGYRAETQYF. The CDR3 DNA is TGTGCCAGCAGCTTAGGGGGTTACAGGGCGGAGACCCAGTACTTC. Full variable domain (remainder filled in from reference TRBV7-9 and TRBJ2-5): DTGVSQNPRHKITKRGQNVTFRCDPISEHNRLYWYRQTLGQGPEFLTYFQNEAQLEKSRLLSDRFSAERPKGSFSTLEIQRTEQGDSAMYLCASSLGGYRAETQYFGPGTRLLVL.

The sample holds a few counts of this clone. The chain is built from TRBV7-2 and TRBJ2-2, with D possibly matching TRBD2 (6 bases). The CDR3 totals 16 residues. V lost 2 bases to trimming and J lost 1 base, with 11 bases between them. Per germline, CDR1 SGHTA and CDR2 FQGNSA. This chain's CDR3 is CASSLHGGLNTGELFF. CDR3 nucleotide sequence: TGTGCCAGCAGCTTACACGGGGGACTGAACACCGGGGAGCTGTTTTTT.

This clone was picked up many times. This chain uses TRBV4-3 with TRBJ2-4; no clear D gene. This CDR3 has 15 amino acids. Germline V lookup: CDR1 LGHNA, CDR2 YSLEER. V was shortened by 0 bases and J by 8 bases, with 14 bases between the two germline ends. The CDR3 DNA reads as TGCGCCAGCAGCCAAGATGCAGTCTCGAAAGACATTCAGTACTTC. This encodes CASSQDAVSKDIQYF.

The chain employs TRBV30 and TRBJ2-2; 8 bases fit TRBD2. Trimming took 0 bases from V and 5 from J; bases not matched to a gene: 14. The CDR3 runs to 18 residues. The germline V gene has CDR1 GTSNPN and CDR2 SVGIG (reference sequence). This CDR3 is CAWSVSPGGLVRTGELFF. The CDR3 coding sequence is TGTGCCTGGAGTGTATCTCCGGGAGGGCTTGTTCGGACCGGGGAGCTGTTTTTT.

This clone has just a few counts. J is TRBJ1-2 and V is TRBV2; possible D gene TRBD1, 5 bases. The CDR3 loop spans 12 amino acids. Germline V gene lookup returns CDR1 SNHLY and CDR2 FYNNEI. V was shortened by 7 bases and J by 4 bases, with 10 bases between the two germline ends. In DNA, the CDR3 is TGTGCCAGCACAGGAGACAGCTATGGCTACACCTTC. Translation gives CASTGDSYGYTF.